This T cell receptor beta chain comes out of a study of vaccination and CD4 T cells after COVID-19. Turning to the study itself: The convalescents included six males and four females, and among them two were Hispanic while seven were Caucasian. The post-COVID sampling time was a median roughly 100 days after diagnosis, ranging from 35 to 161.

Study-wide findings and caveats: Relatively few convalescent patients were studied; early post-infection timepoints were not included.

TCRdb fed the PCR reads into MiXCR, producing one record per CDR3 protein. The data contain approximately 17,000 distinct CDR3 sequences, roughly 62% of them singletons. V shed 1 base and J shed 0 bases, with 3 bases lying between them. Germline CDR1 and CDR2: MNHNS and SASEGT. The CDR3 runs 14 residues. Comments on this clonotype: Antigen unknown.

The receptor's source is a human donor who had recovered from COVID-19. The chain carries TRBV6-1 and TRBJ2-2; D not resolved. Sequencing was performed on CD4+ T cells from blood, taken after SARS-CoV-2 vaccination. CDR3 residues: CASSEGPNTGELFF. Here the CDR3 DNA reads TGTGCCAGCAGTGAAGGACCGAACACCGGGGAGCTGTTTTTT.